This entry is about one TCR beta chain. This specimen comes from a study of T cell changes during pregnancy in multiple sclerosis. The repertoire was sequenced with immunoSEQ multiplex PCR; TCRdb's copy has only in-frame clones and lacks some. The data show 50,000 to 65,000 clones, approximately 95% seen once. The germline V gene encodes CDR1 MNHEY and CDR2 SMNVEV (reference sequence). This CDR3 comprises 15 residues. Losses at the gene ends were 5 bases for V and 4 bases for J; bases not matched to a gene: 7. The TCR comes from a female donor with multiple sclerosis, enrolled in a pregnancy study. The chain recombines TRBV27 with TRBJ2-3; 9 nucleotides align to TRBD2. The input for sequencing was CD8+ T cells from peripheral blood mononuclear cells, taken in the second trimester of pregnancy. The CDR3 bases are TGTGCCAGCAGTCCGCGGACTAGCGCGGCAGATACGCAGTATTTT. The encoded protein is CASSPRTSAADTQYF.